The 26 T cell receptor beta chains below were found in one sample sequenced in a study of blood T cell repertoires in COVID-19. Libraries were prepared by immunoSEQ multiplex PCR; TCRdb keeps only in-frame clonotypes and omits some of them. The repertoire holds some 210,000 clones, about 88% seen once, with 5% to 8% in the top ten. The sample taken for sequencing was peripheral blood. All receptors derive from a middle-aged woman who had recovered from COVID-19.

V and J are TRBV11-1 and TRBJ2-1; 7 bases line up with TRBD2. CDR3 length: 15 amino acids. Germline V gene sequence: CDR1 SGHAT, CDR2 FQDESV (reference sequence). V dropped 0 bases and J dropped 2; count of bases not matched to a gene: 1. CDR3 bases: TGTGCCAGCAGCTTAGCCGGGAGGCCCTACAATGAGCAGTTCTTC. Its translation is CASSLAGRPYNEQFF.

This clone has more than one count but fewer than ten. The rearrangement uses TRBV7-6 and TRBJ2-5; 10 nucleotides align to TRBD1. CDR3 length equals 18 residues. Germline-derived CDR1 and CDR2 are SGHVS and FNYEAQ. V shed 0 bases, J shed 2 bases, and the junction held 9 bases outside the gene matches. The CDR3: CASSLAPPTGQGQETQYF. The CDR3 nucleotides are TGTGCCAGCAGCTTAGCGCCACCGACGGGACAGGGGCAAGAGACCCAGTACTTC.

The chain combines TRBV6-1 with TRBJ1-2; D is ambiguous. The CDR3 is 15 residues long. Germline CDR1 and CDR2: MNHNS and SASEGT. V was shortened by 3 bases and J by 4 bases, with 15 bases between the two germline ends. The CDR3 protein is CASSEVRVPPYGYTF. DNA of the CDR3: TGTGCCAGCAGTGAGGTGCGGGTACCTCCCTATGGCTACACCTTC.

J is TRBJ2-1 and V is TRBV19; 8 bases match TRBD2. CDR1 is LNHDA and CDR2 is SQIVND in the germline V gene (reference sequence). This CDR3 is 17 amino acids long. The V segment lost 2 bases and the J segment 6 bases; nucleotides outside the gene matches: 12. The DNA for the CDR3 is TGTGCCAGTAGTATACCCCTAGGGGCGGGAGGATCCAATGAGCAGTTCTTC. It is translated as CASSIPLGAGGSNEQFF.

This chain's CDR3 is CASSAAGGPYEQYF. The CDR3 DNA sequence: TGTGCCAGTAGTGCAGCGGGAGGGCCCTACGAGCAGTACTTC. The V and J genes are TRBV19 and TRBJ2-7; TRBD2 matches 10 bases. CDR3 length equals 14 residues. V trimming: 5 bases; J trimming: 2 bases; junction bases outside the gene matches: 3. CDR1 LNHDA and CDR2 SQIVND come from the germline V gene (reference sequence). Looking up the rest from reference TRBV19 and TRBJ2-7 gives the full variable domain: DGGITQSPKYLFRKEGQNVTLSCEQNLNHDAMYWYRQDPGQGLRLIYYSQIVNDFQKGDIAEGYSVSREKKESFPLTVTSAQKNPTAFYLCASSAAGGPYEQYFGPGTRLTVT.

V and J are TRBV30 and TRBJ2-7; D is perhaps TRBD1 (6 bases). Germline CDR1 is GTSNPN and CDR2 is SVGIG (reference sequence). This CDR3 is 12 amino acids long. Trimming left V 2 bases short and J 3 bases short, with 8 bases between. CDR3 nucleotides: TGTGCCTGGAGTACAGGGAACTACGAGCAGTACTTC. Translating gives CAWSTGNYEQYF.

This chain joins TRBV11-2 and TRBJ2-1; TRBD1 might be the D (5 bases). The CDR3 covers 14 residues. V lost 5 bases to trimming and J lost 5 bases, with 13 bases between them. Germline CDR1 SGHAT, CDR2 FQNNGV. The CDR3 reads CASSRWTTNNEQFF. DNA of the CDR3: TGTGCCAGCAGCCGTTGGACAACCAACAATGAGCAGTTCTTC.

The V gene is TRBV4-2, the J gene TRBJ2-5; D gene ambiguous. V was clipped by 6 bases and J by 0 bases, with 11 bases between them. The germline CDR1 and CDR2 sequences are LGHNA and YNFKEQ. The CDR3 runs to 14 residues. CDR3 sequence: CASSPNLYQETQYF. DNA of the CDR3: TGTGCCAGCAGTCCTAACTTGTACCAAGAGACCCAGTACTTC.

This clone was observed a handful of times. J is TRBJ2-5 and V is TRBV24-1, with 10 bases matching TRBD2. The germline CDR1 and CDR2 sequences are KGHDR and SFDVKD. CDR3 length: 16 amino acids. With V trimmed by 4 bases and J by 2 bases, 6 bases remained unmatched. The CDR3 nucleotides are TGTGCCACCAGTGAATCTAGCGGGAGTCAGCAAGAGACCCAGTACTTC. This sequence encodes CATSESSGSQQETQYF.

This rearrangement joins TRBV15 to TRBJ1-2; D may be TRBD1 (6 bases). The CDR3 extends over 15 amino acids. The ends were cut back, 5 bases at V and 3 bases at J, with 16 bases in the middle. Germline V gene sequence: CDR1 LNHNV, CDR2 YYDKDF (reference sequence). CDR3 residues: CATSQKGHFDYGYTF. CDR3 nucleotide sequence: TGTGCCACCAGCCAAAAGGGACATTTTGACTATGGCTACACCTTC.

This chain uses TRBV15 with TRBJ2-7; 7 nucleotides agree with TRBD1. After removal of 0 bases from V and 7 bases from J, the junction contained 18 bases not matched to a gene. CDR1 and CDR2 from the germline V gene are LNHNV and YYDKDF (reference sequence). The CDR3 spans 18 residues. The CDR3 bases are TGTGCCACCAGCAGAGATGGTTCTATCAGGGGGAGAATACAAGAGCAGTACTTC. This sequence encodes CATSRDGSIRGRIQEQYF.

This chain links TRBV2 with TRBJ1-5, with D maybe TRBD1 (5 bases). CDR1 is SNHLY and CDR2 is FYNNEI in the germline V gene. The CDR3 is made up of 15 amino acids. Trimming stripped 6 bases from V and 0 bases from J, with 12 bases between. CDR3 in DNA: TGTGCCAGCAGGGCGGGACGTAATAGCAATCAGCCCCAGCATTTT. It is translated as CASRAGRNSNQPQHF.

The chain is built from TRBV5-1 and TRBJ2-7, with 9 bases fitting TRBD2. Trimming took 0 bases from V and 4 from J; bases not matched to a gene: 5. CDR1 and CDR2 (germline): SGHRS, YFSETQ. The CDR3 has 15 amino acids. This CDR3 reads CASSLGLAEIYEQYF. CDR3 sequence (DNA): TGCGCCAGCAGCTTGGGACTAGCGGAGATATACGAGCAGTACTTC.

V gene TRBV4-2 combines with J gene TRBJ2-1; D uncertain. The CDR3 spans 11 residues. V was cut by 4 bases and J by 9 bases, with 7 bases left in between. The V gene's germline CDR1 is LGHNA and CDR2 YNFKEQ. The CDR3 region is CASSLSFEQFF. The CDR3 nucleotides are TGTGCCAGCAGCCTTAGCTTTGAGCAGTTCTTC.

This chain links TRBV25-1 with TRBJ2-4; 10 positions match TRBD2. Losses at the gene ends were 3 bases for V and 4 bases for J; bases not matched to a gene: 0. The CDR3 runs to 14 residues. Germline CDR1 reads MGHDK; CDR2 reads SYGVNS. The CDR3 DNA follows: TGTGCCAGCAGTGAGACTAGCGGGAAAAACATTCAGTACTTC. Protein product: CASSETSGKNIQYF.

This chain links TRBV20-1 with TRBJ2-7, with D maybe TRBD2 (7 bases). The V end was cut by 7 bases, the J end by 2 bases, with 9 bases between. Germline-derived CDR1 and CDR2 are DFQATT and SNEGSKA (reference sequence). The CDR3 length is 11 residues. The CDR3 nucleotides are TGCAGTGGGGGGGGGCCCTACGAGCAGTACTTC. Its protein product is CSGGGPYEQYF.

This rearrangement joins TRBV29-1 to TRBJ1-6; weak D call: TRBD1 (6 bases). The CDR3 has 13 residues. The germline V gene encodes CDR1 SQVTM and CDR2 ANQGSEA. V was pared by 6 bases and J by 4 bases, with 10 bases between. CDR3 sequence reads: CSVSQGYNSPLHF. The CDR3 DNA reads TGCAGCGTGTCACAGGGATATAATTCACCCCTCCACTTT. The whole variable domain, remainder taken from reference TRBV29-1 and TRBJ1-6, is SAVISQKPSRDICQRGTSLTIQCQVDSQVTMMFWYRQQPGQSLTLIATANQGSEATYESGFVIDKFPISRPNLTFSTLTVSNMSPEDSSIYLCSVSQGYNSPLHFGNGTRLTVT.

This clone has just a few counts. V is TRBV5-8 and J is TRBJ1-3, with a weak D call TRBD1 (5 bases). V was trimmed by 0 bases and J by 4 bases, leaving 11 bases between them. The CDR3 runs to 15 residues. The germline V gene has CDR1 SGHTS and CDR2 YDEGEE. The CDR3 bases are TGTGCCAGCAGCTTGGCGGCAGGGTGGGGAAACACCATATATTTT. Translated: CASSLAAGWGNTIYF.

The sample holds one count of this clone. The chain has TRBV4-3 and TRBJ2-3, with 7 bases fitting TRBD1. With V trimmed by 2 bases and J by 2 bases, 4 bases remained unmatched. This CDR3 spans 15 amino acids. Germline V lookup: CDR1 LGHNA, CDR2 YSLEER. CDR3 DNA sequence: TGCGCCAGCAGCCAACGGGACAGTGACACAGATACGCAGTATTTT. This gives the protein CASSQRDSDTDTQYF.

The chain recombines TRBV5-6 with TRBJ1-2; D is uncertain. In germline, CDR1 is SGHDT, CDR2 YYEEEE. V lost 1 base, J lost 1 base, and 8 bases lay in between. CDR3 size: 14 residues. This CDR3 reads CASSLRTVNYGYTF. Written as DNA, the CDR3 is TGTGCCAGCAGCTTGCGAACAGTTAACTATGGCTACACCTTC.

CDR3 nucleotides: TGTGCCAGCAGCGTAGGATCAGGGGTTGACAATGAGCAGTTCTTC. The encoded protein is CASSVGSGVDNEQFF. The chain links TRBV9 to TRBJ2-1, with D possibly matching TRBD1 (6 bases). CDR3 length: 15 residues. Germline V CDR1 and CDR2: SGDLS, YYNGEE. Trimming left V 0 bases short and J 5 bases short, with 12 bases between.

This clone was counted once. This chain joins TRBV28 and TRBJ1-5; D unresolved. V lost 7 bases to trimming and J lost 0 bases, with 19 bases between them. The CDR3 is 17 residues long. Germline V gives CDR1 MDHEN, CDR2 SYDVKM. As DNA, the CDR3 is TGTGCCAGCACCCCTCAAAAAGGGCGGGATAGCAATCAGCCCCAGCATTTT. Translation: CASTPQKGRDSNQPQHF.

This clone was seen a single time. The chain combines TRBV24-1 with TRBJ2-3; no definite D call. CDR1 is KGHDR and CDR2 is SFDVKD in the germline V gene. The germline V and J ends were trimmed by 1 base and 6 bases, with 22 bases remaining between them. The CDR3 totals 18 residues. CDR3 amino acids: CATSDFVGLDGAGDTQYF. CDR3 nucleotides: TGTGCCACCAGTGATTTTGTAGGTCTAGACGGCGCCGGGGATACGCAGTATTTT.

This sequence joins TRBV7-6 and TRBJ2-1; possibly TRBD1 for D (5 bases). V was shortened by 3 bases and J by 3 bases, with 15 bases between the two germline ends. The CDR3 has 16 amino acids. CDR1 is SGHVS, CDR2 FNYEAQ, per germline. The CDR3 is CASSFVTGDHYNEQFF. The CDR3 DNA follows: TGTGCCAGCAGCTTCGTAACAGGAGATCACTACAATGAGCAGTTCTTC.

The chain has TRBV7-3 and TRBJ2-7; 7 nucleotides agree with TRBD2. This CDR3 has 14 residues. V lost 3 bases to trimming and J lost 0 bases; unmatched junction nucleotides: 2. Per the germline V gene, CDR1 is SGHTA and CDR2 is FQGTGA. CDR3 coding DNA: TGTGCCAGCAGCTTGGGGGGGTTCTCCTACGAGCAGTACTTC. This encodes CASSLGGFSYEQYF.

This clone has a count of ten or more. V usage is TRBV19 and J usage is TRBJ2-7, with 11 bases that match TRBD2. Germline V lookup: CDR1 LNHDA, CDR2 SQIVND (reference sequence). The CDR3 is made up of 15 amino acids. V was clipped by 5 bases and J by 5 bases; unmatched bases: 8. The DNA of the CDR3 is TGTGCCAGTAGTGAAGTTACTAGCGGGAGACACGAGCAGTACTTC. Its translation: CASSEVTSGRHEQYF.